Below are 29 T cell receptor beta chains sequenced from a single sample in a study of T cell changes during pregnancy in multiple sclerosis. The protocol was immunoSEQ multiplex PCR, while the TCRdb copy is restricted to in-frame clones and leaves out a portion. The table has 55,000 to 65,000 clones, more than 80% seen once. The sample consisted of peripheral blood, taken in the first trimester of pregnancy. These TCRs come from a female donor in good health, enrolled as a control in a pregnancy study.

This clone was seen just once. The chain is built from TRBV29-1 and TRBJ2-3, with 7 positions matching TRBD1. V gave up 2 bases and J gave up 3 bases; unmatched junction bases: 5. The CDR3 loop spans 14 amino acids. Looked up from germline, CDR1 is SQVTM and CDR2 is ANQGSEA. CDR3 DNA: TGCAGCGTTGAACGACAGGGTGGAACAGATACGCAGTATTTT. Its protein is CSVERQGGTDTQYF.

The CDR3 DNA reads as TGTGCCAGCAGTCCTATAGCGGGGATCTCCTACAATGAGCAGTTCTTC. Residues: CASSPIAGISYNEQFF. The chain carries TRBV7-6 and TRBJ2-1, with 8 bases identical to TRBD2. There are 16 residues in the CDR3. Germline CDR1 SGHVS, CDR2 FNYEAQ. V lost 6 bases and J lost 0; bases outside the gene matches: 7.

The rearrangement uses TRBV27 and TRBJ1-1; D is uncertain. This CDR3 has 11 amino acids. Germline V gene sequence: CDR1 MNHEY, CDR2 SMNVEV (reference sequence). The ends were cut back, 8 bases at V and 1 base at J, with 5 bases in the middle. CDR3 sequence reads: CASGRNTEAFF. In DNA form, the CDR3 reads TGTGCCAGCGGCAGGAACACTGAAGCTTTCTTT.

This chain links TRBV5-4 with TRBJ2-3, with TRBD1 as a possible D gene (5 bases). This CDR3 contains 16 residues. Trimming took 4 bases from V and 4 from J, leaving 19 bases between them. Looked up from germline, CDR1 is SGHNT and CDR2 is YYREEE (reference sequence). Here the CDR3 DNA reads TGTGCCAGCAGCCCGTGGACATTAAGGGGTCCAGATACGCAGTATTTT. This codes for CASSPWTLRGPDTQYF.

The rearrangement uses TRBV27 and TRBJ2-2; no definite D call. The CDR3 has 14 amino acids. Trimming cost V 0 bases and J 7 bases, with 9 bases left between them. Germline-derived CDR1 and CDR2 are MNHEY and SMNVEV (reference sequence). The CDR3 DNA follows: TGTGCCAGCAGTTTATCATCCCCGTACGGGGAGCTGTTTTTT. This gives the protein CASSLSSPYGELFF.

The chain employs TRBV9 and TRBJ2-1, with 13 bases lining up with TRBD2. The germline CDR1 and CDR2 sequences are SGDLS and YYNGEE. J was trimmed by 5 bases and V by 4 bases; bases with no gene match: 3. This CDR3 comprises 15 residues. The CDR3 DNA sequence: TGTGCCAGCAGCCCTGGACTAGCGGGGGACAATGAGCAGTTCTTC. Its translation: CASSPGLAGDNEQFF.

This chain links TRBV19 with TRBJ1-6; 10 bases fit TRBD1. This CDR3 has 15 amino acids. Germline trimming cut 6 bases from V and 7 bases from J; bases unmatched to any gene: 6. Germline values: CDR1 LNHDA, CDR2 SQIVND (reference sequence). The CDR3: CASSLTDRGNSPLHF. The CDR3 nucleotides are TGTGCCAGTAGCCTGACGGACAGGGGGAATTCACCCCTCCACTTT. The full variable domain, its missing parts supplied by reference TRBV19 and TRBJ1-6, is DGGITQSPKYLFRKEGQNVTLSCEQNLNHDAMYWYRQDPGQGLRLIYYSQIVNDFQKGDIAEGYSVSREKKESFPLTVTSAQKNPTAFYLCASSLTDRGNSPLHFGNGTRLTVT.

This clone was detected only once. V is TRBV19 and J is TRBJ1-4; 7 bases map to TRBD1. Germline V gene lookup returns CDR1 LNHDA and CDR2 SQIVND (reference sequence). The junction had 6 bases not matched to a gene; V was cut back by 5 bases and J by 6 bases. The CDR3 contains 14 residues. CDR3 loop: CASSRHDRDEKLFF. CDR3 coding DNA: TGTGCCAGTAGTCGGCATGACAGGGATGAAAAACTGTTTTTT.

The chain links TRBV5-1 to TRBJ2-2; D call uncertain. This CDR3 has 13 residues. CDR1 and CDR2 (germline): SGHRS, YFSETQ. Trimming cost V 3 bases and J 5 bases, with 8 bases left between them. This CDR3 reads CASSSSETGELFF. CDR3 sequence (DNA): TGCGCCAGCAGCTCCAGCGAGACCGGGGAGCTGTTTTTT.

CDR3 sequence: CASSLVQGAAAKAFF. CDR3 DNA: TGTGCCAGCAGCTTGGTGCAGGGGGCGGCAGCAAAAGCTTTCTTT. The chain is built from TRBV5-8 and TRBJ1-1, with TRBD1 matching over 8 bases. The V segment lost 0 bases and the J segment 9 bases; nucleotides outside the gene matches: 10. CDR1 and CDR2 from the germline V gene are SGHTS and YDEGEE. The CDR3 is 15 amino acids.

This chain joins TRBV6-4 and TRBJ1-5; D remains ambiguous. The CDR3 is 18 amino acids. V dropped 2 bases and J dropped 2 bases, with 19 bases sitting between them. CDR1 and CDR2 from the germline V gene are MRHNA and SNTAGT. This CDR3 reads CASSDPGRLRRGNQPQHF. CDR3 DNA: TGTGCCAGCAGTGACCCTGGACGGCTTCGGAGGGGCAATCAGCCCCAGCATTTT.

The chain has TRBV30 and TRBJ1-6, with D possibly being TRBD1 (6 bases). V lost 2 bases and J 0 bases, leaving 11 bases between the germline ends. Germline CDR1 is GTSNPN and CDR2 is SVGIG (reference sequence). The CDR3 has 16 amino acids. CDR3 protein: CAWSQDRRSYNSPLHF. In DNA form, the CDR3 reads TGTGCCTGGAGTCAGGACAGACGCTCCTATAATTCACCCCTCCACTTT.

The gene calls are TRBV5-8 and TRBJ2-2; 10 bases map to TRBD2. Trimming removed 2 bases from V and 1 base from J; junction bases left unmatched: 11. CDR1 is SGHTS, CDR2 YDEGEE, per germline. This CDR3 has 19 amino acids. The chain's CDR3 is CASSFGLAGAQENTGELFF. CDR3 sequence (DNA): TGTGCCAGCAGCTTTGGTCTAGCGGGGGCACAGGAGAACACCGGGGAGCTGTTTTTT.

This clone was picked up one time. The J gene is TRBJ2-2, the V gene TRBV5-5; 9 nucleotides align to TRBD1. Germline values: CDR1 SGHKS, CDR2 YYEKEE (reference sequence). The CDR3 runs to 16 residues. V shed 2 bases and J 4 bases; nucleotides not matched to a gene: 6. The DNA of the CDR3 is TGTGCCAGCAGCTTATCAGGACAGGGGCTCACCGGGGAGCTGTTTTTT. Encoded protein: CASSLSGQGLTGELFF.

The chain couples TRBV7-2 to TRBJ2-7, with TRBD2 identical over 13 bases. This CDR3 contains 15 residues. Germline-derived CDR1 and CDR2 are SGHTA and FQGNSA. J gave up 4 bases and V 5 bases, and 5 bases lay outside the gene matches. For the CDR3, the DNA is TGTGCCAGCAGCCTACAGGGACTAGCGGGGTACGAGCAGTACTTC. Its protein is CASSLQGLAGYEQYF.

V usage is TRBV10-3 and J usage is TRBJ2-5; D gene unclear. Germline-derived CDR1 and CDR2 are ENHRY and SYGVKD. The CDR3 is 12 residues long. The V and J ends lost 3 bases and 3 bases respectively, with 5 bases between them. The DNA for the CDR3 is TGTGCCATCAGTGATAATAAAGAGACCCAGTACTTC. It is translated as CAISDNKETQYF.

The rearrangement links TRBV11-2 to TRBJ2-7, with 7 bases lining up with TRBD1. The V segment lost 5 bases and the J segment 0 bases; nucleotides outside the gene matches: 4. The length of the CDR3 is 14 residues. The germline V gene encodes CDR1 SGHAT and CDR2 FQNNGV. This CDR3 is CASSTRDSSYEQYF. The CDR3 DNA follows: TGTGCCAGCAGCACACGGGACAGCTCCTACGAGCAGTACTTC.

This chain links TRBV7-3 with TRBJ2-2, with 9 nucleotides matching TRBD1. The CDR3 is made up of 16 amino acids. J was trimmed by 6 bases and V by 6 bases; bases with no gene match: 11. Germline V lookup: CDR1 SGHTA, CDR2 FQGTGA. As DNA, the CDR3 is TGTGCCAGCAGTTCACCGGGACAGGGCGGGTCCGGGGAGCTGTTTTTT. Translating it yields CASSSPGQGGSGELFF.

This clone was seen just once. The genes are TRBV19 and TRBJ1-2, with 7 nucleotides matching TRBD1. Germline V lookup: CDR1 LNHDA, CDR2 SQIVND (reference sequence). Trimming at V came to 1 base and at J to 5 bases, leaving 10 bases not matched to a gene. The CDR3 totals 16 residues. CDR3 sequence (DNA): TGTGCCAGTAGTATAGGGGTGACAGGGTCCGTGTATGGCTACACCTTC. Its protein is CASSIGVTGSVYGYTF.

The chain has TRBV7-2 and TRBJ1-1, with D perhaps matching TRBD1 (6 bases). Trimming took 1 base from V and 1 from J, leaving 10 bases between them. This CDR3 spans 15 amino acids. Germline V CDR1 and CDR2: SGHTA, FQGNSA. CDR3 amino acids: CASSLVAGQNTEAFF. CDR3 bases: TGTGCCAGCAGCTTAGTAGCGGGACAGAACACTGAAGCTTTCTTT.

The rearrangement links TRBV5-1 to TRBJ2-3, with TRBD1 matching 7 bases. V shed 5 bases and J 6 bases; nucleotides not matched to a gene: 0. Germline V gene data show CDR1 as SGHRS and CDR2 as YFSETQ. CDR3 length equals 11 residues. CDR3 in amino acids: CASRQGDTQYF. The CDR3 DNA is TGCGCCAGCAGACAGGGGGATACGCAGTATTTT. Using reference TRBV5-1 and TRBJ2-3 for the parts outside the CDR3, the full variable domain is KAGVTQTPRYLIKTRGQQVTLSCSPISGHRSVSWYQQTPGQGLQFLFEYFSETQRNKGNFPGRFSGRQFSNSRSEMNVSTLELGDSALYLCASRQGDTQYFGPGTRLTVL.

The chain employs TRBV5-1 and TRBJ2-7, with D maybe TRBD2 (5 bases). The CDR3 consists of 15 residues. Per the germline V gene, CDR1 is SGHRS and CDR2 is YFSETQ. The V and J ends lost 3 bases and 5 bases respectively, with 18 bases between them. In DNA, the CDR3 is TGCGCCAGCAGCTGGTACGGGGATTTGGGAGACGAGCAGTACTTC. This sequence encodes CASSWYGDLGDEQYF.

This chain uses TRBV13 with TRBJ2-7; perhaps TRBD2 as D (6 bases). Germline V gene sequence: CDR1 PRHDT, CDR2 FYEKMQ (reference sequence). V dropped 4 bases and J dropped 3 bases, with 13 bases sitting between them. The CDR3 has 14 amino acids. CDR3 in amino acids: CASSSAGTFYEQYF. CDR3 sequence (DNA): TGTGCCAGCAGCTCCGCCGGGACTTTCTACGAGCAGTACTTC.

This chain uses TRBV4-3 with TRBJ2-2; 7 bases align to TRBD1. The CDR3 is 14 residues long. Losses at the gene ends were 4 bases for V and 1 base for J; bases not matched to a gene: 0. Per the germline V gene, CDR1 is LGHNA and CDR2 is YSLEER. The CDR3 DNA follows: TGCGCCAGCAGCCGGACAGGGAACACCGGGGAGCTGTTTTTT. Translation gives CASSRTGNTGELFF.

V and J are TRBV5-6 and TRBJ1-4, with D unclear. The CDR3 sequence is 14 residues long. The V gene lost 1 base and the J gene lost 7 bases, with 11 bases spanning the gap. CDR1 is SGHDT and CDR2 is YYEEEE in the germline V gene. In nucleotides, the CDR3 is TGTGCCAGCAGCTTGCCCGGGAACTTTGAAAAACTGTTTTTT. As protein: CASSLPGNFEKLFF. The entire variable domain, with the rest obtained from reference TRBV5-6 and TRBJ1-4, is as follows: DAGVTQSPTHLIKTRGQQVTLRCSPKSGHDTVSWYQQALGQGPQFIFQYYEEEERQRGNFPDRFSGHQFPNYSSELNVNALLLGDSALYLCASSLPGNFEKLFFGSGTQLSVL.

This clone was picked up one time. V gene TRBV11-2 combines with J gene TRBJ1-2; 11 nucleotides match TRBD1. The CDR3 is 15 amino acids. V was pared by 3 bases and J by 3 bases, with 3 bases of the junction left unmatched. Per germline, CDR1 SGHAT and CDR2 FQNNGV. The CDR3 sequence: CASSLGDRGYYGYTF. Here the CDR3 DNA reads TGTGCCAGCAGCTTGGGGGACAGGGGGTACTATGGCTACACCTTC. The full variable domain, in which reference TRBV11-2 and TRBJ1-2 provide the parts outside the CDR3, is EAGVAQSPRYKIIEKRQSVAFWCNPISGHATLYWYQQILGQGPKLLIQFQNNGVVDDSQLPKDRFSAERLKGVDSTLKIQPAKLEDSAVYLCASSLGDRGYYGYTFGSGTRLTVV.

The chain uses TRBV18 and TRBJ1-1; 10 positions match TRBD1. CDR3 length: 17 residues. Germline V gives CDR1 KGHSH, CDR2 LQKENI. After removal of 0 bases from V and 6 bases from J, the junction contained 10 bases not matched to a gene. In DNA form, the CDR3 reads TGTGCCAGCTCACCACCGACAGGGGGCACCTCTTTCGCTGAAGCTTTCTTT. It yields the protein CASSPPTGGTSFAEAFF.

The V and J genes are TRBV9 and TRBJ1-1, with D maybe TRBD1 (6 bases). V shed 4 bases and J shed 6 bases, with 10 bases lying between them. The CDR3 covers 12 residues. Germline lookup yields CDR1 SGDLS and CDR2 YYNGEE. CDR3 protein: CASSSGQPEAFF. CDR3 DNA sequence: TGTGCCAGCAGCTCCGGACAGCCTGAAGCTTTCTTT.

The chain uses TRBV4-2 and TRBJ1-5; D gene uncertain. V was clipped by 0 bases and J by 9 bases, with 15 bases between them. There are 15 residues in the CDR3. Germline-derived CDR1 and CDR2 are LGHNA and YNFKEQ. CDR3 DNA sequence: TGTGCCAGCAGCCAAGATGTACAACCCCCACGGCCCCAGCATTTT. Protein product: CASSQDVQPPRPQHF.